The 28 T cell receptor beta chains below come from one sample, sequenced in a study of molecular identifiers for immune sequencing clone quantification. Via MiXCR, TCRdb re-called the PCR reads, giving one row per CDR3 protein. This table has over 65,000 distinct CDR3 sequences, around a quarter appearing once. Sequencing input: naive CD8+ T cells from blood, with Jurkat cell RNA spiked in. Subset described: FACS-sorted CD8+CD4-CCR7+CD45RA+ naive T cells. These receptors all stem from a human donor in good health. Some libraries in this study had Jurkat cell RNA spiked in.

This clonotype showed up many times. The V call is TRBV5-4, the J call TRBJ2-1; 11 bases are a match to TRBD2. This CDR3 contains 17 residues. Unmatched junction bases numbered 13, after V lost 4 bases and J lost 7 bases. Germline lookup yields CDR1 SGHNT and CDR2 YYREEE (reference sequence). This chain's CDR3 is CASSPWVAGGPENEQFF. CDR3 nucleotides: TGTGCCAGCAGCCCCTGGGTAGCGGGAGGGCCCGAGAATGAGCAGTTCTTC. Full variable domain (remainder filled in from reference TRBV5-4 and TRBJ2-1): ETGVTQSPTHLIKTRGQQVTLRCSSQSGHNTVSWYQQALGQGPQFIFQYYREEENGRGNFPPRFSGLQFPNYSSELNVNALELDDSALYLCASSPWVAGGPENEQFFGPGTRLTVL.

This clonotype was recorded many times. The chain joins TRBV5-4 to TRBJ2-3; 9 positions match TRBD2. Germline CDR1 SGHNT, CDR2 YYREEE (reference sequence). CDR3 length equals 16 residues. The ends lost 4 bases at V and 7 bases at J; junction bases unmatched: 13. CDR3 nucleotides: TGTGCCAGCAGCCCTGGGGTAGCGGGAGAATTAAATACGCAGTATTTT. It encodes CASSPGVAGELNTQYF. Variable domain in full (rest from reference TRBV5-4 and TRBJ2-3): ETGVTQSPTHLIKTRGQQVTLRCSSQSGHNTVSWYQQALGQGPQFIFQYYREEENGRGNFPPRFSGLQFPNYSSELNVNALELDDSALYLCASSPGVAGELNTQYFGPGTRLTVL.

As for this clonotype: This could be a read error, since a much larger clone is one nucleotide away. CDR3 bases: TGCGCCAGCAGCCCCGAAACGAACACTGAAGCTATCTTT. It translates to CASSPETNTEAIF. The rearrangement joins TRBV4-1 to TRBJ1-1, with D hard to call. CDR1 is MGHRA, CDR2 YSYEKL, per germline. CDR3 length: 13 amino acids.

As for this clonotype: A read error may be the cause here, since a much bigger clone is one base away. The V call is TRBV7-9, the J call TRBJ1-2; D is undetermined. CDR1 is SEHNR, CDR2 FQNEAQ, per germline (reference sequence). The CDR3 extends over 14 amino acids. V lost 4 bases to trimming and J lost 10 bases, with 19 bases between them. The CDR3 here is CASSSEPGTFDYTF. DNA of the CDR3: TGTGCCAGCAGCTCGGAGCCAGGAACATTTGACTACACCTTC.

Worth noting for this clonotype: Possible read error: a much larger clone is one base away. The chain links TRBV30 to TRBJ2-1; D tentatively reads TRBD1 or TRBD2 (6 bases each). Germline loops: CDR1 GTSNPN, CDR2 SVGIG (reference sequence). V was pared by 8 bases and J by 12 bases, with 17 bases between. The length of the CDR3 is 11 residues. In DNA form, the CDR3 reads TGTGCCCGGGGGAGCTCCAGGGGGCAGTTCTTC. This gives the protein CARGSSRGQFF.

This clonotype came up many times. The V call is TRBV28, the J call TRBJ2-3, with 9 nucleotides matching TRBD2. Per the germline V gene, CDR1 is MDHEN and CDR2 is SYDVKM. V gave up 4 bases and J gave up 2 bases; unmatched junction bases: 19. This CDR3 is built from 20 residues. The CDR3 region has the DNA TGTGCCAGCAGTTCCCCGAGTAGCGGGAGCAGTAAGGGACACACAGATACGCAGTATTTT. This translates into CASSSPSSGSSKGHTDTQYF. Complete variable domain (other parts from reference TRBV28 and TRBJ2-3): DVKVTQSSRYLVKRTGEKVFLECVQDMDHENMFWYRQDPGLGLRLIYFSYDVKMKEKGDIPEGYSVSREKKERFSLILESASTNQTSMYLCASSSPSSGSSKGHTDTQYFGPGTRLTVL.

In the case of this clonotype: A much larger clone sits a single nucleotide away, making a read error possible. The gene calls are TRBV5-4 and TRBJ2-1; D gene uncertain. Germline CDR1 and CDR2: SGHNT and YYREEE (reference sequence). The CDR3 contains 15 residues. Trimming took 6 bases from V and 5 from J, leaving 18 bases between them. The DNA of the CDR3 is TGTGCCAGCAACCAGCAGCCGCCTAATCACAATGAGCAGTTCTTC. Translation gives CASNQQPPNHNEQFF.

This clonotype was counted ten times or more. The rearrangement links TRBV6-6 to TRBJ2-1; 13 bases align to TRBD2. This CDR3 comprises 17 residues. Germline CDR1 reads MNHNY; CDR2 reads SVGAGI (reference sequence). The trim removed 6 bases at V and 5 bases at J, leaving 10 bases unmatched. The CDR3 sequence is CASSLLAGGLLDNEQFF. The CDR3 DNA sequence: TGTGCCAGCAGCTTACTAGCGGGAGGGCTATTAGACAATGAGCAGTTCTTC.

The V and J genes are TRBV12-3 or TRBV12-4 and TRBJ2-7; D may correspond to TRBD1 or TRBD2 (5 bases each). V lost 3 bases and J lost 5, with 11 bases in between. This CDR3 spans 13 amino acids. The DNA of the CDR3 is TGTGCCAGCAGTTTCGGGACCTCACACGAGCAGTACTTC. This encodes CASSFGTSHEQYF.

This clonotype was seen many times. This CDR3 is CASTLSLMNTEAFF. As DNA, the CDR3 is TGTGCCAGCACCCTCAGCCTTATGAACACTGAAGCTTTCTTT. The chain couples TRBV28 to TRBJ1-1; D unresolved. The CDR3 consists of 14 residues. V was clipped by 7 bases and J by 0 bases, with 12 bases between them. CDR1 and CDR2 (germline): MDHEN, SYDVKM.

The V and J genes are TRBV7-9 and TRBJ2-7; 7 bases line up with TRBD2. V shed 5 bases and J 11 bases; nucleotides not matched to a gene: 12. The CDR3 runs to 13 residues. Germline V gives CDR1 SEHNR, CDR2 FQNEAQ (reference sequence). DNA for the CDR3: TGTGCCAGCAGCCCTTGGGAGGGGCCCGGGGAGTACTTC. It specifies CASSPWEGPGEYF.

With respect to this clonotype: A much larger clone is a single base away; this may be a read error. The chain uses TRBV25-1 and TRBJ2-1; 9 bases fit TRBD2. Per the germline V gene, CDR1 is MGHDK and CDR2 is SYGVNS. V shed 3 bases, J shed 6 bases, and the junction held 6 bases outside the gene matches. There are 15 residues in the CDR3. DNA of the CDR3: TGTGCCAGCAGTGATGATAGCGGGAGTGCCAATGAGCAGTTCTTC. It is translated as CASSDDSGSANEQFF.

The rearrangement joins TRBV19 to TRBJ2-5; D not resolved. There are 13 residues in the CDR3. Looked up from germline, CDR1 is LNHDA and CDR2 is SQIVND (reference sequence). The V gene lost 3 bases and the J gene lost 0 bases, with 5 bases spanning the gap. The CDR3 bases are TGTGCCAGTAGTATCGGGCACCAAGAGACCCAGTACTTC. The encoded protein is CASSIGHQETQYF.

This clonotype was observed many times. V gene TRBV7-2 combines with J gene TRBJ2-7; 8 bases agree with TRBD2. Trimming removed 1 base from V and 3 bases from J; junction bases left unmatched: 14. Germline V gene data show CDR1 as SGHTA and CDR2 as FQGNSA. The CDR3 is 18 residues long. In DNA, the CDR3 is TGTGCCAGCAGCTTAGTGTCGGGCGGAGCGGGAGAGCTCTACGAGCAGTACTTC. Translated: CASSLVSGGAGELYEQYF.

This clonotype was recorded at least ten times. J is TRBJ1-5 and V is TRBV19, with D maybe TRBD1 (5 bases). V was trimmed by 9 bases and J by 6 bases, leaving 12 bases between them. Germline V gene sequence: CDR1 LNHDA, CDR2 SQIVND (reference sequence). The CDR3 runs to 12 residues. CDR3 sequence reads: CASRLGGQPQHF. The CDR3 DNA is TGTGCCAGCCGCTTGGGGGGTCAGCCCCAGCATTTT.

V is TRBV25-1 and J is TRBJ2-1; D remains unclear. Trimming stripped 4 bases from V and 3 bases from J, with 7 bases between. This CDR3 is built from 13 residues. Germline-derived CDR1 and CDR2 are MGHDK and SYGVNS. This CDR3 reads CASSGPVYNEQFF. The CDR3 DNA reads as TGTGCCAGCAGTGGACCTGTCTACAATGAGCAGTTCTTC. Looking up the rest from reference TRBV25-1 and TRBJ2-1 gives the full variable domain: EADIYQTPRYLVIGTGKKITLECSQTMGHDKMYWYQQDPGMELHLIHYSYGVNSTEKGDLSSESTVSRIRTEHFPLTLESARPSHTSQYLCASSGPVYNEQFFGPGTRLTVL.

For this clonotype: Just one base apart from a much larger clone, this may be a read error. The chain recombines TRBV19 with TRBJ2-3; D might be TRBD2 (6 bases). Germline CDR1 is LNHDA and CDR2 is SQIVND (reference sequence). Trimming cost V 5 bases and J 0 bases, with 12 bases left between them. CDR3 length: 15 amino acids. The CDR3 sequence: CASSLREFSTDTQYF. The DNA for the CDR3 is TGTGCCAGTAGTCTACGGGAGTTTAGCACAGATACGCAGTATTTT.

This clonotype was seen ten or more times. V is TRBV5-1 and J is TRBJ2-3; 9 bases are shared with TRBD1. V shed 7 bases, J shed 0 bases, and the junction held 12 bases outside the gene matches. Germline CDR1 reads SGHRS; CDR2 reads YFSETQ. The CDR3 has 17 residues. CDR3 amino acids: CASGPGQGTPSTDTQYF. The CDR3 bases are TGCGCCAGCGGACCGGGACAGGGAACCCCTAGCACAGATACGCAGTATTTT. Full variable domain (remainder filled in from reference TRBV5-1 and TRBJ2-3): KAGVTQTPRYLIKTRGQQVTLSCSPISGHRSVSWYQQTPGQGLQFLFEYFSETQRNKGNFPGRFSGRQFSNSRSEMNVSTLELGDSALYLCASGPGQGTPSTDTQYFGPGTRLTVL.

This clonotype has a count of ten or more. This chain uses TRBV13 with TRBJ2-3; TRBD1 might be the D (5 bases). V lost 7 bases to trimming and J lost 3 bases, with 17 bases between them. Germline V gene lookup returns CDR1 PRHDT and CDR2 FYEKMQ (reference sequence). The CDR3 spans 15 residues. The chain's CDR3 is CASTLDIKGTDTQYF. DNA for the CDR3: TGTGCCAGCACCCTGGACATAAAAGGAACAGATACGCAGTATTTT.

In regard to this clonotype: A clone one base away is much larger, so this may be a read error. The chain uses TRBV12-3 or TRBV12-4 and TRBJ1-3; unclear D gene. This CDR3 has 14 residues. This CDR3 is CASSFYSSGNIIYF. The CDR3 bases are TGTGCCAGCAGTTTTTACTCCTCTGGAAACATCATATATTTT.

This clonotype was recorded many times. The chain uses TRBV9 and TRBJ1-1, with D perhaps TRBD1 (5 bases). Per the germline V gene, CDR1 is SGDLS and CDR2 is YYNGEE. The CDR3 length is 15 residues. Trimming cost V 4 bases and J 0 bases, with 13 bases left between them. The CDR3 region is CASSFGGDMNTEAFF. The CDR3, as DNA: TGTGCCAGCAGCTTCGGGGGAGACATGAACACTGAAGCTTTCTTT.

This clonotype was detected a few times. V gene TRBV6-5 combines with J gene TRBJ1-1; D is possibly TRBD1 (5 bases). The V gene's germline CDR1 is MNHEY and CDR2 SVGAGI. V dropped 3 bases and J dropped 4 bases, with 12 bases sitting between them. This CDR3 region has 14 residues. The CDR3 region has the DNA TGTGCCAGCAGTTATGGCGGGGGGGGCACTGAAGCTTTCTTT. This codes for CASSYGGGGTEAFF.

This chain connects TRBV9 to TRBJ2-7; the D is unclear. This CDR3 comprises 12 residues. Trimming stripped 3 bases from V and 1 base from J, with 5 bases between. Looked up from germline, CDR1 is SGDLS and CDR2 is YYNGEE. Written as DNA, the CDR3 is TGTGCCAGCAGCGACGGGTCCTACGAGCAGTACTTC. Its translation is CASSDGSYEQYF.

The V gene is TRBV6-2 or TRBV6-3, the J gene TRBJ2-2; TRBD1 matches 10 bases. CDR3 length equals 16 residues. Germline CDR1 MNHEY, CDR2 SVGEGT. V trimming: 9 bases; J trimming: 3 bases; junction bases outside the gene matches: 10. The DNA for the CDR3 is TGTGCCAGTACAGGACGGGACAGGGGTTACACCGGGGAGCTGTTTTTT. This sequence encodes CASTGRDRGYTGELFF.

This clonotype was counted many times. CDR3 loop: CASTGLLGEKLFF. CDR3 bases: TGTGCCAGCACTGGACTCCTCGGCGAAAAACTGTTTTTT. The gene calls are TRBV7-9 and TRBJ1-4; D call uncertain. Deletions cut 7 bases from V and 8 bases from J, with 14 bases between. CDR1 and CDR2 from the germline V gene are SEHNR and FQNEAQ (reference sequence). The CDR3 totals 13 residues.

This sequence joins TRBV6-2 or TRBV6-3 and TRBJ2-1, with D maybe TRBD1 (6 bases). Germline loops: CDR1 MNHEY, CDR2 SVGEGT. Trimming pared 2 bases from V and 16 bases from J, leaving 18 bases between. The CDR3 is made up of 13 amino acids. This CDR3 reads CASSYPAGGGLFF. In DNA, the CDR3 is TGTGCCAGCAGTTACCCAGCTGGGGGCGGTTTATTCTTC.

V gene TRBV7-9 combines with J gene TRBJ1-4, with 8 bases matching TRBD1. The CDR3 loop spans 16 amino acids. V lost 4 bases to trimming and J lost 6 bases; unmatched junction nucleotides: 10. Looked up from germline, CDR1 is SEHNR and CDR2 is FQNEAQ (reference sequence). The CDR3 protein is CASSSFVGDRHEKLFF. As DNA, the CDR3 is TGTGCCAGCAGCTCATTCGTAGGGGACAGGCATGAAAAACTGTTTTTT. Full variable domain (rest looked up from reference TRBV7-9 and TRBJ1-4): DTGVSQNPRHKITKRGQNVTFRCDPISEHNRLYWYRQTLGQGPEFLTYFQNEAQLEKSRLLSDRFSAERPKGSFSTLEIQRTEQGDSAMYLCASSSFVGDRHEKLFFGSGTQLSVL.

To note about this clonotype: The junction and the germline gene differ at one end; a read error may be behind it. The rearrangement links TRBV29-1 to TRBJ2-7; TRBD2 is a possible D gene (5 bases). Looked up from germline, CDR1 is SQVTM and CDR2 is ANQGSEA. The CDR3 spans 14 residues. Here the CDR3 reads CGVVGRGSGSEQYF. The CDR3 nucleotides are TGCGGCGTTGTTGGGCGAGGCTCGGGGAGCGAGCAGTACTTC.